This T cell receptor beta chain was recorded in a study of post-analysis software for immune sequencing data. Study at large: Recorded subtypes: relapsing-remitting, secondary progressive, progressive-relapsing; some patients unannotated. Whole-study findings and limits: F measure showed strong co-clustering of same-batch samples. A significant reduction in normalized Chao1 diversity was observed in multiple sclerosis patients versus controls. Elevated frequency relative to controls characterized 4 or 5 TRBV segments in patients, TRBV5-6, TRBV5-1 and TRBV20-1 among them.

Built from TCR beta cDNA, the libraries had unique molecular identifiers in them. A population of about 1 to 11 million T cells gave rise to roughly 0.5 million cDNA molecules. TCRdb analysed the PCR reads with MiXCR anew, one entry per CDR3 protein. The table shows about 770,000 distinct CDR3 sequences, with about half occurring only once. Deletions cut 7 bases from V and 2 bases from J, with 25 bases between. The germline CDR1 and CDR2 sequences are DFQATT and SNEGSKA (reference sequence). The CDR3 contains 17 residues. Regarding this clonotype: Its matching antigen is unknown.

The V gene is TRBV20-1, the J gene TRBJ2-3, with D perhaps given as TRBD1 or TRBD2 (5 bases each). Sequencing was done on a sample of blood. The source of this sequence is a girl between 5 and 17 years old with multiple sclerosis. The DNA for the CDR3 is TGCAGTGGGGGACCTGTCCGAAAAGGGACCGCCACAGATACGCAGTATTTT. Its protein product is CSGGPVRKGTATDTQYF.